The 14 T cell receptor beta chains listed next were all sequenced from one sample in a study of cytomegalovirus exposure and HLA in healthy donors. Assay: immunoSEQ multiplex PCR; the TCRdb copy retains only in-frame clones and omits some. The sample has tens of thousands of clones; more than 95% are singletons. Sequenced: PBMCs. The source of these receptors is a man younger than 35 in good health and CMV-seronegative.

The V call is TRBV6-6, the J call TRBJ1-3; 8 bases align to TRBD1. With V trimmed by 6 bases and J by 7 bases, 5 bases remained unmatched. This CDR3 is built from 13 residues. The V gene's germline CDR1 is MNHNY and CDR2 SVGAGI (reference sequence). The CDR3 loop reads CASRETGENTIYF. The CDR3 DNA is TGTGCCAGCAGAGAGACAGGGGAGAACACCATATATTTT.

V and J are TRBV7-2 and TRBJ2-7; tentatively, D is TRBD2 (5 bases). Germline lookup yields CDR1 SGHTA and CDR2 FQGNSA. CDR3 size: 14 residues. Trimming pared 3 bases from V and 3 bases from J, leaving 12 bases between. In DNA form, the CDR3 reads TGTGCCAGCAGCTTTGGGTGGGAGAACTACGAGCAGTACTTC. Protein: CASSFGWENYEQYF.

The chain has TRBV9 and TRBJ1-2, with TRBD1 matching over 10 bases. The V gene's germline CDR1 is SGDLS and CDR2 YYNGEE. The CDR3 extends over 15 amino acids. The ends lost 4 bases at V and 2 bases at J; junction bases unmatched: 5. The CDR3 loop is CASSPSGQGNYGYTF. CDR3 coding DNA: TGTGCCAGCAGCCCATCGGGACAGGGGAACTATGGCTACACCTTC.

The rearrangement links TRBV6-6 to TRBJ2-2; D gene uncertain. Trimming shortened V by 2 bases and J by 1 base, and 8 bases separated the two germline ends. Germline CDR1 is MNHNY and CDR2 is SVGAGI (reference sequence). This CDR3 is built from 15 residues. CDR3 sequence: CASSYLIENTGELFF. CDR3 in DNA: TGTGCCAGCAGTTACCTGATAGAGAACACCGGGGAGCTGTTTTTT.

A remark on this clone: Additional DNA sequences in this sample encode the identical CDR3. The chain joins TRBV30 to TRBJ1-3; 8 bases map to TRBD1. CDR1 and CDR2 from the germline V gene are GTSNPN and SVGIG (reference sequence). The length of the CDR3 is 14 residues. With 5 bases clipped from V and 0 bases from J, the junction kept 3 bases outside the gene matches. CDR3 residues: CAWGTGDSGNTIYF. The CDR3 bases are TGTGCCTGGGGGACAGGCGACTCTGGAAACACCATATATTTT.

This sequence joins TRBV30 and TRBJ1-2, with D possibly TRBD1 on 6 matching bases. Germline values: CDR1 GTSNPN, CDR2 SVGIG (reference sequence). Trimming removed 4 bases at V and 2 bases at J, with 17 bases between. The CDR3 runs to 15 residues. CDR3 region: CAWNTGNRVNYGYTF. The CDR3 DNA follows: TGTGCCTGGAACACCGGGAACAGGGTGAACTATGGCTACACCTTC. The entire variable domain, with the rest obtained from reference TRBV30 and TRBJ1-2, is as follows: SQTIHQWPATLVQPVGSPLSLECTVEGTSNPNLYWYRQAAGRGLQLLFYSVGIGQISSEVPQNLSASRPQDRQFILSSKKLLLSDSGFYLCAWNTGNRVNYGYTFGSGTRLTVV.

The chain uses TRBV5-4 and TRBJ2-7; 7 nucleotides match TRBD1. Germline CDR1 reads SGHNT; CDR2 reads YYREEE (reference sequence). The CDR3 contains 15 residues. V lost 3 bases, J lost 5 bases, and 11 bases stayed unmatched. CDR3 sequence reads: CASSSGQVSSHEQYF. The CDR3 DNA is TGTGCCAGCAGCTCCGGACAGGTTTCGTCGCACGAGCAGTACTTC. Combining the CDR3 with reference TRBV5-4 and TRBJ2-7 gives the whole variable domain ETGVTQSPTHLIKTRGQQVTLRCSSQSGHNTVSWYQQALGQGPQFIFQYYREEENGRGNFPPRFSGLQFPNYSSELNVNALELDDSALYLCASSSGQVSSHEQYFGPGTRLTVT.

The CDR3 DNA is TGTGCCAGCAGCTTAGTAGGCGACAGGGGACAGGGGAACTATGGCTACACCTTC. Protein: CASSLVGDRGQGNYGYTF. The V gene is TRBV7-9, the J gene TRBJ1-2; 10 bases match TRBD1. Losses at the gene ends were 1 base for V and 2 bases for J; bases not matched to a gene: 10. Germline V gene data show CDR1 as SEHNR and CDR2 as FQNEAQ (reference sequence). The length of the CDR3 is 18 residues.

The chain couples TRBV28 to TRBJ1-2; D ambiguous. Germline values: CDR1 MDHEN, CDR2 SYDVKM. The V end was cut by 3 bases, the J end by 4 bases, with 15 bases between. CDR3 length: 15 residues. Here the CDR3 reads CASSFNPGGSYGYTF. The CDR3 DNA sequence: TGTGCCAGCAGTTTCAACCCCGGAGGCTCCTATGGCTACACCTTC.

This chain's CDR3 is CASSKGTVSEQYF. The CDR3 region has the DNA TGTGCCAGCAGCAAAGGTACCGTGAGCGAGCAGTACTTC. The chain combines TRBV21-1 with TRBJ2-7; TRBD2 is the table's D call and was not checked against the DNA. TRBV21-1 is a pseudogene. CDR3 length: 13 residues.

This clone was detected once. The rearrangement joins TRBV29-1 to TRBJ2-3; no firm D call. The CDR3 length is 12 residues. Germline V gene data show CDR1 as SQVTM and CDR2 as ANQGSEA. V was cut by 5 bases and J by 0 bases, with 6 bases left in between. The CDR3, as DNA: TGCAGCGTTTACGGGAGCACAGATACGCAGTATTTT. Amino acid sequence: CSVYGSTDTQYF.

The gene calls are TRBV6-4 and TRBJ2-1; TRBD1 is a possible D gene (6 bases). The V end was cut by 3 bases, the J end by 3 bases, with 12 bases between. The CDR3 contains 15 residues. CDR1 MRHNA and CDR2 SNTAGT come from the germline V gene. This chain's CDR3 is CASSEGAQDYNEQFF. CDR3 sequence (DNA): TGTGCCAGCAGTGAGGGGGCGCAGGACTACAATGAGCAGTTCTTC.

This sequence joins TRBV27 and TRBJ2-5; 7 bases agree with TRBD1. Germline CDR1 and CDR2: MNHEY and SMNVEV (reference sequence). The CDR3 extends over 15 amino acids. Trimming took 5 bases from V and 3 from J; bases not matched to a gene: 9. The CDR3 DNA sequence: TGTGCCAGCAGTCCACTCACTACAGGGGAAGAGACCCAGTACTTC. Amino acid sequence: CASSPLTTGEETQYF.

The gene calls are TRBV2 and TRBJ2-2; maybe TRBD1 (5 bases). The CDR3 sequence is 13 residues long. The germline V gene has CDR1 SNHLY and CDR2 FYNNEI. V was pared by 1 base and J by 6 bases, with 6 bases between. As DNA, the CDR3 is TGTGCCAGCAGTGAAGGCAGGGCCGGGGAGCTGTTTTTT. Translated, it gives CASSEGRAGELFF.